Reported below is one T cell receptor (beta chain). The target of this receptor is not known. Base qualities are not provided; no much larger clone lies one nucleotide away. One collaborating source in Seattle enrolled patients while the patients were actively infected and followed the patients over time throughout the course of disease. The collaborating institutions used their own protocols to collect whole blood in K2EDTA tubes. Collaborator samples were shipped for TCRbeta analysis as frozen whole blood, isolated PBMCs, or DNA extracted from either sample type. The immunoSEQ Assay, a bias-controlled multiplex PCR, was used to amplify TCRbeta CDR3 regions from genomic DNA. As for the authors' bioinformatics: The number of nucleated cells in each sample was estimated by amplification of reference gene primers within the assay. To quantify the absolute abundance of each unique TCRbeta CDR3 rearrangement, sequence reads were collapsed and filtered. For each sample, productive Simpson clonality was calculated as the square root of Simpson's diversity index across productive rearrangements. TCRdb obtained this table from immuneACCESS and retained in-frame rearrangements with V and J assigned. These tables miss some clones; where compared with another copy, unresolved V genes account for less than half of the shortfall, and the remainder is unexplained. The DNA gave D and trimming, while V, J and clone size come from that table. This sample comprises approximately 480,000 clones, 75% to 90% of them detected only once. Clones ranked in the top ten supply 0.9% of the sample.

These data come from a study of blood T cell repertoires in COVID-19 (dated by TCRdb to the early 2020s). About the full investigation: Collaborator samples came from the United States, Italy and Spain and covered acute and convalescent phases of COVID-19. The material from the prospective study consisted of cDNA or gDNA derived from T cells, B-cell-depleted T cells, or PBMCs. The dataset comprised deeply sampled blood TCRbeta repertoires from subjects exposed to, actively infected with, or recovered from COVID-19. The repertoires were made available in a free public database intended to serve as a resource for research on the immune response to SARS-CoV-2. The samples were drawn from two sources: the first 160 participants of the ongoing ImmuneRACE study, and 1,000 to 1,500 subjects contributed by 6 global collaborators. Sample metadata almost always included a de-identified subject ID, COVID-19 status, age in years and sex. Where available, HLA class I and class II types were obtained from metadata supplied by the sample provider rather than from assay-based typing.

Study-level results and caveats: The amount of clinical and demographic metadata varied by source and participant and was provided uncurated.

Sequencing used peripheral blood. This clonotype was sampled from a young man with COVID-19, enrolled during active disease.

For the CDR3, the sequence is CASSSKTAALSYEQYF. The DNA sequence is as follows: TGTGCCAGCAGCTCGAAGACAGCAGCCTTGTCCTACGAGCAGTACTTC. Here the chain combines TRBV5-4 and TRBJ2-7; tentative D gene TRBD1, with 5 bases matching. Per the germline V gene (reference sequence), SGHNT is the CDR1 and YYREEE is the CDR2. Trimming removed 3 bases from V and 1 base from J, leaving 17 bases between the germline ends. Measured from the cysteine to the phenylalanine, the CDR3 is 16 residues long. Kept here is only the CDR3 DNA, which spans 48 bases and is read in frame from base 1.